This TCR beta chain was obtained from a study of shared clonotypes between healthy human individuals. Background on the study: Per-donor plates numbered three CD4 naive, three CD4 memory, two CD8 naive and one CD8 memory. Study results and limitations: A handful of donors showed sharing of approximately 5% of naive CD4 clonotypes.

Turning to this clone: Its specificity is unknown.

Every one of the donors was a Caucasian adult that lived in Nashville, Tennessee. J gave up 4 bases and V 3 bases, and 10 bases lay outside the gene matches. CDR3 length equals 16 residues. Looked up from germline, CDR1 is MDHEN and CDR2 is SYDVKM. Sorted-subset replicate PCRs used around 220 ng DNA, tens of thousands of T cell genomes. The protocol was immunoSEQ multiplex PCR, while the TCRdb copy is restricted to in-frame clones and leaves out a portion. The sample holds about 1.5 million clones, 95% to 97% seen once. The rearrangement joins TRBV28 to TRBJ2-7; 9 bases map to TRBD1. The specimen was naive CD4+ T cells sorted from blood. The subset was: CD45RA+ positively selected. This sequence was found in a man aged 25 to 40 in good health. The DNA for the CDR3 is TGTGCCAGCAGTTTCTTGGGTACAGGGGGCCGGTACGAGCAGTACTTC. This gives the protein CASSFLGTGGRYEQYF.